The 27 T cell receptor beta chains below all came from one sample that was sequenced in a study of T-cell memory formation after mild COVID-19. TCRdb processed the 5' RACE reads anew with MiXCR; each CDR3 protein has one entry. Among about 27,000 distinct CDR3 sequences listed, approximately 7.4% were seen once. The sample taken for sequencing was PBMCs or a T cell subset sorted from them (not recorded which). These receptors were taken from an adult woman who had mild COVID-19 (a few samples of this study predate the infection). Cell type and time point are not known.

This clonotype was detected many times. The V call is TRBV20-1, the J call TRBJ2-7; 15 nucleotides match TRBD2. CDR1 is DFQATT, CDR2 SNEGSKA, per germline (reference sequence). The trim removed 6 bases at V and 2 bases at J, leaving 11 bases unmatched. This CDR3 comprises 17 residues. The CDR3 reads CSAGGLAGGPRAYEQYF. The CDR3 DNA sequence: TGCAGTGCCGGGGGACTAGCGGGGGGTCCCCGCGCCTACGAGCAGTACTTC.

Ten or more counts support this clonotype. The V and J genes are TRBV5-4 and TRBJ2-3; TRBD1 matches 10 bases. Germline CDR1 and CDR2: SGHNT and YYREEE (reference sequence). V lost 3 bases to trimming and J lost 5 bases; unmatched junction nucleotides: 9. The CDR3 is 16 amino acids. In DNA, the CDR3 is TGTGCCAGCAGCTCCTGGACAGGGGGAGCGAGAGATACGCAGTATTTT. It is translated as CASSSWTGGARDTQYF.

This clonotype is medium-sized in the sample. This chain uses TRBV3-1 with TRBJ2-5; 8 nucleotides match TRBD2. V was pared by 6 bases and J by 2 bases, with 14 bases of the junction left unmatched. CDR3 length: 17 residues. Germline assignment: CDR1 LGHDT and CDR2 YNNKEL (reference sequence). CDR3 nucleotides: TGTGCCAGCAGTCTCAACTCATTAAGCGGGGGACAAGAGACCCAGTACTTC. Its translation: CASSLNSLSGGQETQYF.

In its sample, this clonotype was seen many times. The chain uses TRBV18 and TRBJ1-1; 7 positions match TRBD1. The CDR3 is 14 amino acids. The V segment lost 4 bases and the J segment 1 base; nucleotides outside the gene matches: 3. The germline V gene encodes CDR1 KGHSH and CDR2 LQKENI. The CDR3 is CASSQGAGNTEAFF. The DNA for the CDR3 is TGTGCCAGCTCACAGGGGGCGGGGAACACTGAAGCTTTCTTT.

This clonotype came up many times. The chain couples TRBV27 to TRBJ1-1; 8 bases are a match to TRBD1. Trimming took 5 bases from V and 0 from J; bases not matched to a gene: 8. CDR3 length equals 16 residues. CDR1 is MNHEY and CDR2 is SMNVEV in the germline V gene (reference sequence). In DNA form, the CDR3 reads TGTGCCAGCAGTAAACGGACAGGGTCCATGAACACTGAAGCTTTCTTT. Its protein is CASSKRTGSMNTEAFF.

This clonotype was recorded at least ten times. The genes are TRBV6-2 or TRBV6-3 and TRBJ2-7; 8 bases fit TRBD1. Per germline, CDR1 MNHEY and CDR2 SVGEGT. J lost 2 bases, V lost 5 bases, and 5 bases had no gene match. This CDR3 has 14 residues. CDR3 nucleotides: TGTGCCAGCAGTAAAGGGACAGGAACCTACGAGCAGTACTTC. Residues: CASSKGTGTYEQYF.

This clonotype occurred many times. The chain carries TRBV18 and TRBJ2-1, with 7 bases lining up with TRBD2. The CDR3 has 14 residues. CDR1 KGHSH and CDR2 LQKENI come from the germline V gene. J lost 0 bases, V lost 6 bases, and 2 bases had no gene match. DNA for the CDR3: TGTGCCAGCTCGGGAGGGGCCTCCTACAATGAGCAGTTCTTC. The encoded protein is CASSGGASYNEQFF. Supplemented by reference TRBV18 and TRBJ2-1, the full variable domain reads NAGVMQNPRHLVRRRGQEARLRCSPMKGHSHVYWYRQLPEEGLKFMVYLQKENIIDESGMPKERFSAEFPKEGPSILRIQQVVRGDSAAYFCASSGGASYNEQFFGPGTRLTVL.

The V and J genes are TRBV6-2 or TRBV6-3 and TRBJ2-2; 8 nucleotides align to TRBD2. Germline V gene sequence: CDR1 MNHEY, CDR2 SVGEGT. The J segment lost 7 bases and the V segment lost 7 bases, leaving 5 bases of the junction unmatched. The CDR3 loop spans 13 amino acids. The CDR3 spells CASKQRGNGELFF. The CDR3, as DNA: TGTGCCAGCAAACAGCGGGGGAACGGGGAGCTGTTTTTT.

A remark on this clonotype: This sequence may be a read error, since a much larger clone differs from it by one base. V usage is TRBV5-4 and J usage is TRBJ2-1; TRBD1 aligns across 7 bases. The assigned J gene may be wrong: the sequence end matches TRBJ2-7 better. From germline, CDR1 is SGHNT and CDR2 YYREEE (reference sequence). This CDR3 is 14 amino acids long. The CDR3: CASSPKGADNEQYF. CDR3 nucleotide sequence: TGTGCCAGCAGCCCAAAGGGGGCTGACAATGAGCAGTACTTC.

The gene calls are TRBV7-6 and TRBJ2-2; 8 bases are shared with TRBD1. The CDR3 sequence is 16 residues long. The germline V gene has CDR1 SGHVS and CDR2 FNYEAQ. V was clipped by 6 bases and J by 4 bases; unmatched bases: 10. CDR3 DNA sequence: TGTGCCAGCAGACCCGACAGGGGTTTTGTCACCGGGGAGCTGTTTTTT. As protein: CASRPDRGFVTGELFF.

As DNA, the CDR3 is TGTGCCAGCTCACCTACAGGGGGCCGCCGGGAGCTGTTTTTT. Its protein is CASSPTGGRRELFF. This chain uses TRBV18 with TRBJ2-2; 9 bases align to TRBD1. Germline V gene sequence: CDR1 KGHSH, CDR2 LQKENI. Trimming at V came to 3 bases and at J to 9 bases, leaving 5 bases not matched to a gene. The CDR3 covers 14 residues.

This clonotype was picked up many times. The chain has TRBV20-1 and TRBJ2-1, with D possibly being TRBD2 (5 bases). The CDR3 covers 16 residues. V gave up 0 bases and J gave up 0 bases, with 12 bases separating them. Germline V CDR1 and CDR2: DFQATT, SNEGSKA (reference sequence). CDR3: CSARDLSGPSYNEQFF. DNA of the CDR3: TGCAGTGCTAGAGATCTAAGCGGACCCTCCTACAATGAGCAGTTCTTC.

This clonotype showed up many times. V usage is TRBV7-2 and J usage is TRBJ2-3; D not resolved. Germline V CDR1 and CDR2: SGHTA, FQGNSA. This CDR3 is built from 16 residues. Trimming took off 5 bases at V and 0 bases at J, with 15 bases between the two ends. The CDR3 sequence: CASSPNTGSSTDTQYF. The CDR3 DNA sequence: TGTGCCAGCAGCCCTAACACTGGTTCTAGCACAGATACGCAGTATTTT. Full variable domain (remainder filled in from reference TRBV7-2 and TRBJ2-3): GAGVSQSPSNKVTEKGKDVELRCDPISGHTALYWYRQSLGQGLEFLIYFQGNSAPDKSGLPSDRFSAERTGGSVSTLTIQRTQQEDSAVYLCASSPNTGSSTDTQYFGPGTRLTVL.

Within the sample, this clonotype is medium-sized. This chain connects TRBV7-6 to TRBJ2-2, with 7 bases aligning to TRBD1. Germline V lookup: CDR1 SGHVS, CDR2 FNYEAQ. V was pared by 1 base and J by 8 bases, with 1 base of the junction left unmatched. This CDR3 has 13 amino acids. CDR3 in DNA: TGTGCCAGCAGCTTAGAGGGGGCTGGGGAGCTGTTTTTT. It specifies CASSLEGAGELFF.

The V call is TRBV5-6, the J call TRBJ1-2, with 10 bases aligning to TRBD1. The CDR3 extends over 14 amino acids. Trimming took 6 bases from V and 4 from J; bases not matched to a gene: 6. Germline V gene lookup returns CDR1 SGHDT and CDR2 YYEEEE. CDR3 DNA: TGTGCCAGCACCAGACAGGGGGCCTTCTATGGCTACACCTTC. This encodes CASTRQGAFYGYTF.

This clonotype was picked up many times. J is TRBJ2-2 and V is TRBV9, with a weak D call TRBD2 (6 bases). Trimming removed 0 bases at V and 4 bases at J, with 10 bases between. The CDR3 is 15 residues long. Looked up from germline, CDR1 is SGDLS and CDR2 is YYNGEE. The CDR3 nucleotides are TGTGCCAGCAGCGTAGGGATGGAGGGCACCGGGGAGCTGTTTTTT. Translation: CASSVGMEGTGELFF.

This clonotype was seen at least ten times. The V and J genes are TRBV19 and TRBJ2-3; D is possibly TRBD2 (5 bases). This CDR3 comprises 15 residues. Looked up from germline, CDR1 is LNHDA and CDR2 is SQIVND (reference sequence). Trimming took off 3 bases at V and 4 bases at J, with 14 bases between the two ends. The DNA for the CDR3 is TGTGCCAGTAGTATTAGGGCTAGCCTAGCAGATACGCAGTATTTT. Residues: CASSIRASLADTQYF. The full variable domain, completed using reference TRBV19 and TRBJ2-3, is DGGITQSPKYLFRKEGQNVTLSCEQNLNHDAMYWYRQDPGQGLRLIYYSQIVNDFQKGDIAEGYSVSREKKESFPLTVTSAQKNPTAFYLCASSIRASLADTQYFGPGTRLTVL.

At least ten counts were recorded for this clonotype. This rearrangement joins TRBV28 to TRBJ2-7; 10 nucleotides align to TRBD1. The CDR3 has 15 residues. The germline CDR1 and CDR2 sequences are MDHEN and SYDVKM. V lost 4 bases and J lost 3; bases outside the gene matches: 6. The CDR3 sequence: CASSSPGTGDYEQYF. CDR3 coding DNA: TGTGCCAGCAGTTCACCCGGGACAGGGGACTACGAGCAGTACTTC.

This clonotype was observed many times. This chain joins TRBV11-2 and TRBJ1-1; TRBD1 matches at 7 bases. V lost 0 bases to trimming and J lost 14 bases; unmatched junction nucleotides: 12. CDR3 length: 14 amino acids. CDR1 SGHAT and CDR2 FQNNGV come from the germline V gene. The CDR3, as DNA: TGTGCCAGCAGCTTAGATCTCGTTGACAGGGAGGTCTTCTTT. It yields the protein CASSLDLVDREVFF. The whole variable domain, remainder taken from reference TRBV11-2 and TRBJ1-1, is EAGVAQSPRYKIIEKRQSVAFWCNPISGHATLYWYQQILGQGPKLLIQFQNNGVVDDSQLPKDRFSAERLKGVDSTLKIQPAKLEDSAVYLCASSLDLVDREVFFGQGTRLTVV.

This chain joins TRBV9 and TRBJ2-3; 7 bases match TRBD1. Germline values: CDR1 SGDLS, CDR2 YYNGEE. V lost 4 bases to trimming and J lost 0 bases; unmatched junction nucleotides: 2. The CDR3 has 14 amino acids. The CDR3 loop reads CASSPDRSTDTQYF. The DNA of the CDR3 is TGTGCCAGCAGCCCGGACAGGAGCACAGATACGCAGTATTTT.

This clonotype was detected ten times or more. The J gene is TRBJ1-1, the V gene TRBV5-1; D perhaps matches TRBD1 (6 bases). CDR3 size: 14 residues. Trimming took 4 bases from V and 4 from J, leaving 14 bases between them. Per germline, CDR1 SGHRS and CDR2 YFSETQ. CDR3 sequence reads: CASSPQGRGTEAFF. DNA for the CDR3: TGCGCCAGCAGCCCTCAGGGGAGGGGCACTGAAGCTTTCTTT.

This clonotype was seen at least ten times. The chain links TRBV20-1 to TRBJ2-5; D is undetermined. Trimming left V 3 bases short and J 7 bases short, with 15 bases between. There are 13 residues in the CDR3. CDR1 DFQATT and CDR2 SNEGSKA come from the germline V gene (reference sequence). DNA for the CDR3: TGCAGTGCTAGTGATAGTAAAATCGTGACCCAGTACTTC. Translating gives CSASDSKIVTQYF.

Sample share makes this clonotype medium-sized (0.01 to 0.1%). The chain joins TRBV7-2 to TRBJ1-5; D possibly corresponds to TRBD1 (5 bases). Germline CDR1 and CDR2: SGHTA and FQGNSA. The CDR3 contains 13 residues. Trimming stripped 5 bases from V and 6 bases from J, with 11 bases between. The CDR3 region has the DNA TGTGCCAGCAGCCCGGGGCGCGTTCAGCCCCAGCATTTT. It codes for CASSPGRVQPQHF.

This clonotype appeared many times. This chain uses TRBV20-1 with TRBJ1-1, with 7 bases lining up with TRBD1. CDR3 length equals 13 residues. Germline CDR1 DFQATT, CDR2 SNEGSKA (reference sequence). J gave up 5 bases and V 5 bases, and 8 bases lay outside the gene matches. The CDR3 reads CSAGTGVETEAFF. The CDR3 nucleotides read TGCAGTGCTGGAACAGGGGTGGAAACTGAAGCTTTCTTT.

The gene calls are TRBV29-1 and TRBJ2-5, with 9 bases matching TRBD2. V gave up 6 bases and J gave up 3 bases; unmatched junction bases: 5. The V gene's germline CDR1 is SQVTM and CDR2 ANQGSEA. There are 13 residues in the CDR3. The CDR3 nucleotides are TGCAGCGTCTTTAGCGGGGGTAAAGAGACCCAGTACTTC. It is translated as CSVFSGGKETQYF.

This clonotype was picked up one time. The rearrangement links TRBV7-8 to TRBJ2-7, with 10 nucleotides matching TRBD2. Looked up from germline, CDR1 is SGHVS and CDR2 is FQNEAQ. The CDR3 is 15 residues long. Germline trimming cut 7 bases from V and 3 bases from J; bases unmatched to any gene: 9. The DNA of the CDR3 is TGTGCCAGCACCATAGCGGGGGGTCCTTACTACGAGCAGTACTTC. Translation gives CASTIAGGPYYEQYF.

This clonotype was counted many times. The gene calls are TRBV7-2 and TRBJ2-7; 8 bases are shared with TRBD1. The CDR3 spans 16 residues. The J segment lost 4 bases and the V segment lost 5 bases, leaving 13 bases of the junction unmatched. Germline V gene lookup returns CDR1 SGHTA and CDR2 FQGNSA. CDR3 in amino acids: CASSPPVGQGIYEQYF. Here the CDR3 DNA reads TGTGCCAGCAGCCCCCCCGTTGGACAGGGTATTTACGAGCAGTACTTC. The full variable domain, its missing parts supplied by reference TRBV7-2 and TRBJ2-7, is GAGVSQSPSNKVTEKGKDVELRCDPISGHTALYWYRQSLGQGLEFLIYFQGNSAPDKSGLPSDRFSAERTGGSVSTLTIQRTQQEDSAVYLCASSPPVGQGIYEQYFGPGTRLTVT.